This T cell receptor beta chain appears in the sequencing data of a study of blood T cell repertoires in COVID-19. The wider study: Acute and convalescent COVID-19 samples came from the United States, Italy and Spain. PBMCs, B-cell-depleted T cells, or T cells provided the cDNA or gDNA that made up the material.

Per the original data handling: Reference gene primer amplification gave nucleated cell count estimates. The repertoire was sequenced with immunoSEQ multiplex PCR; TCRdb's copy has only in-frame clones and lacks some. The DNA was the basis for D and trimming; V, J and clone size are from that table. The repertoire includes fewer than 300,000 clones, about 91% of them detected once, and more than 0.95% sits in the top ten. The study recruited people aged about 18 to 90 years across about two dozen US areas. V was pared by 5 bases and J by 4 bases, with 8 bases between. The CDR3 is 12 residues long. Germline-derived CDR1 and CDR2 are LNHNV and YYDKDF (reference sequence).

Sequenced material: PBMCs or T cells enriched from blood (not recorded which). The rearrangement uses TRBV15 and TRBJ1-2; D gene ambiguous. The origin of this receptor is a middle-aged woman with acute COVID-19. CDR3 nucleotides: TGTGCCACCAGCTCGTGGAGCTATGGCTACACCTTC. Protein product: CATSSWSYGYTF.